This T cell receptor beta chain was recovered during a study of T-cell reconstitution after alpha-beta-depleted transplantation in children. As concerns this clonotype: What it binds is not known.

With 0 bases clipped from V and 6 bases from J, the junction kept 10 bases outside the gene matches. The CDR3 sequence is 16 residues long. The germline V gene encodes CDR1 SGHRS and CDR2 YFSETQ. Preparation of the TCRbeta library involved a method that used unique molecular identifiers. One entry per CDR3 protein results from TCRdb running MiXCR on the PCR reads. The sample includes about 980,000 distinct CDR3 sequences, about 29% of them seen just once. Findings of the study overall: Recipient T cells and thymic progenitors that survived were the source of the high TCRbeta diversity seen at day 60 in some patients.

The sequence was obtained from a boy younger than two who had a stem cell transplant for SCID, so the T cells may come from the graft donor. Source: PBMCs, mostly from graft donor cells, taken 360 days after TCRalphabeta/CD19-depleted stem cell transplant. V is TRBV5-1 and J is TRBJ2-5, with 8 bases aligning to TRBD1. The CDR3 protein is CASSLGLGQGLQTQYF. The CDR3 nucleotides read TGCGCCAGCAGCTTGGGGCTCGGACAGGGTTTGCAGACCCAGTACTTC.